These 2 T cell receptor beta chains were all obtained from the same sample, sequenced in a study of blood T cell repertoires in COVID-19. Clones were sequenced by immunoSEQ multiplex PCR, and TCRdb holds only the in-frame ones, with some missing. The data show some 100,000 clones, with roughly 78% seen just once and about 7% held by the top ten. The sequenced sample was peripheral blood. These receptors originate from a man aged 50-60 years with active or convalescent COVID-19.

The chain combines TRBV27 with TRBJ2-2, with a tentative D call TRBD1 (5 bases). Trimming removed 6 bases at V and 0 bases at J, with 8 bases between. The CDR3 covers 14 residues. Germline V CDR1 and CDR2: MNHEY, SMNVEV (reference sequence). Here the CDR3 DNA reads TGTGCCAGCAGGAAGGGGCCGAACACCGGGGAGCTGTTTTTT. This translates into CASRKGPNTGELFF.

The chain recombines TRBV23-1 with TRBJ2-7; D is perhaps TRBD1 (5 bases). TRBV23-1 has ORF status, its function being uncertain. V dropped 0 bases and J dropped 0 bases, with 15 bases sitting between them. The CDR3 has 17 residues. CDR3 protein: CASSQSPPGKSSYEQYF. The CDR3 DNA reads TGCGCCAGCAGTCAATCCCCTCCAGGGAAGAGCTCCTACGAGCAGTACTTC.